Listed below are T cell receptor beta chains from one sample, sequenced in a study of OX40 agonist ivuxolimab in advanced cancers. Using immunoSEQ multiplex PCR, the repertoire was profiled, and TCRdb retains in-frame clones only, with some absent. The sample yields tens of thousands of clones, just under 95% seen once. This specimen consisted of CD4+ or CD8+ T cells sorted from blood, obtained in a trial of the OX40 agonist ivuxolimab. These receptors were taken from an adult with an advanced solid tumor such as melanoma, head and neck, liver or kidney cancer. The CDR3 runs from the conserved cysteine through the conserved F or W. D genes are given only for firm matches. Clone size is given for some rows only: seen once, a few or many times, or a class if the clone is expanded.

d_call,clone_size,v_call,j_call,cdr3_nt,cdr3_aa
TRBD1,NA,TRBV19,TRBJ1-5,TGTGCCAGTAGTTTCGGCAGGGGGCTGGGTCAGCCCCAGCATTTT,CASSFGRGLGQPQHF
NA,NA,TRBV30,TRBJ2-5,TGTGCCTGGAGCGCGGGGATTGGCTTTATGGGGGACCAAGAGACCCAGTACTTC,CAWSAGIGFMGDQETQYF
TRBD2,once,TRBV28,TRBJ2-7,TGTGCCAGCAGTCCCGGACTAGCGGAATACGAGCAGTACTTC,CASSPGLAEYEQYF
TRBD2,NA,TRBV28,TRBJ2-7,TGTGCCAGCAGTTTAAGGGGACTAAAGTCCTACGAGCAGTACTTC,CASSLRGLKSYEQYF
NA,NA,TRBV7-9,TRBJ1-2,TGTGCCAGCAGCCAAAACCGGGACGACAGCGACTATGGCTACACCTTC,CASSQNRDDSDYGYTF
TRBD1,NA,TRBV19,TRBJ2-5,TGTGCCAGTAGAGCTAACCGGGACAGAGAAGAGACCCAGTACTTC,CASRANRDREETQYF
NA,NA,TRBV14,TRBJ2-7,TGTGCCAGCAGCCAAGATCTGACCCCCTACGAGCAGTACTTC,CASSQDLTPYEQYF
NA,NA,TRBV21-1,TRBJ2-7,TGTGCCAGCAGCAAAGCTGAGGACAACGAGCAGTACTTC,CASSKAEDNEQYF
NA,once,TRBV28,TRBJ2-3,TGTGCCAGCCAGTCGAACCAACTCACAGATACGCAGTATTTT,CASQSNQLTDTQYF
NA,NA,TRBV6-6,TRBJ2-7,TGTGCCAGCAGCCTTAATCTCGGGGACTACGAGCAGTACTTC,CASSLNLGDYEQYF
NA,NA,TRBV28,TRBJ2-4,TGTGCCAGCAGTTTACCCCTTGGGGGAATTCAGTACTTC,CASSLPLGGIQYF
NA,NA,TRBV11-2,TRBJ2-7,TGTGCCAGCAGCGGGCCCAGATATCCCTACGAGCAGTACTTC,CASSGPRYPYEQYF
TRBD1,NA,TRBV7-6,TRBJ2-7,TGTGCCAGCAGCTTAGAGGGACAGGGGACCTACGAGCAGTACTTC,CASSLEGQGTYEQYF
TRBD2,NA,TRBV28,TRBJ2-7,TGTGCCAGCAGTTTATGGGGACTAGCGGAGAGCTACGAGCAGTACTTC,CASSLWGLAESYEQYF
NA,NA,TRBV11-2,TRBJ2-1,TGTGCCAGCAGCAGAGAAGGCCTATTTCTGAATGAGCAGTTCTTC,CASSREGLFLNEQFF
NA,NA,TRBV7-9,TRBJ2-3,TGTGCCAGCAGCTTAACAGATACGCAGTATTTT,CASSLTDTQYF
TRBD2,NA,TRBV28,TRBJ2-1,TGTGCCAGCAGGTCCCCTAGCGGGGGGATATACAATGAGCAGTTCTTC,CASRSPSGGIYNEQFF
TRBD2,NA,TRBV9,TRBJ2-1,TGTGCCAGCAGCGTAGACCCCCCGGGACTAGCGGGAGACAATGAGCAGTTCTTC,CASSVDPPGLAGDNEQFF
NA,once,TRBV5-4,TRBJ2-1,TGTGCCAGCAGCTTGTTATTTAGCGGAGATTACAATGAGCAGTTCTTC,CASSLLFSGDYNEQFF
NA,NA,TRBV27,TRBJ1-4,TGTGCCAGCAGCACGATTGCAACTAATGAAAAACTGTTTTTT,CASSTIATNEKLFF
NA,NA,TRBV6-5,TRBJ1-1,TGTGCCAGCAGTTACTCGGCGTCGAACACTGAAGCTTTCTTT,CASSYSASNTEAFF
NA,NA,TRBV29-1,TRBJ2-2,TGCAGCACCCCAGGGACGGGGGACGCCGGGGAGCTGTTTTTT,CSTPGTGDAGELFF
TRBD1,NA,TRBV5-1,TRBJ2-7,TGCGCCAGCAGCTTCGGCCAGGGGGCGGCCGGGCTAACCTACGAGCAGTACTTC,CASSFGQGAAGLTYEQYF
NA,NA,TRBV5-4,TRBJ1-6,TGTGCCAGCAGCTTGCCAGACGAGGATAATTCACCCCTCCACTTT,CASSLPDEDNSPLHF
NA,once,TRBV4-1,TRBJ2-3,TGCGCCAGCAGCCAAGGGGAGCGGATCACAGATACGCAGTATTTT,CASSQGERITDTQYF
NA,NA,TRBV30,TRBJ2-5,TGTGCCTGGAGTGTCCAGGGGGGGGAGACCCAGTACTTC,CAWSVQGGETQYF
NA,NA,TRBV11-2,TRBJ2-1,TGTGCCAGCAGCTTAGTCTTAAGCTCCTACAATGAGCAGTTCTTC,CASSLVLSSYNEQFF
NA,NA,TRBV7-9,TRBJ1-3,TGTGCCGTATTAGGAGACCGAGGAAACACCATATATTTT,CAVLGDRGNTIYF
NA,NA,TRBV2,TRBJ1-3,TGTGCCAGCAGGGCGGGGGCAGCGGGAAACACCATATATTTT,CASRAGAAGNTIYF
NA,NA,TRBV14,TRBJ2-2,TGTGCCAGCAGTCAAGTAATATCGGGAACCGGGGAGCTGTTTTTT,CASSQVISGTGELFF
TRBD2,NA,TRBV28,TRBJ2-1,TGTGCCAGCAGCGTATACGGGACTAGCGGGGAACGAAAGCAGTTCTTC,CASSVYGTSGERKQFF
NA,NA,TRBV27,TRBJ2-7,TGTGCCAGCAGTTACGGCGGCTCCTACGAGCAGTACTTC,CASSYGGSYEQYF
TRBD2,NA,TRBV5-4,TRBJ2-2,TGTGCCAGCAGCCCGGGGGGTACCGGGGAGCTGTTTTTT,CASSPGGTGELFF
NA,NA,TRBV9,TRBJ2-7,TGTGCCAGCAGCGCCGGGACGGACTCCTACGAGCAGTACTTC,CASSAGTDSYEQYF
TRBD2,NA,TRBV5-1,TRBJ2-1,TGCGCCAGCAGCTTGGCGGGGACTAGCGGGAGTTCTGAGCAGTTCTTC,CASSLAGTSGSSEQFF
NA,NA,TRBV19,TRBJ1-5,TGTGCCAGTGGGGGCCGGGACAACTTCTTACCCATAGCCGGTGGCAATCAGCCCCAGCATTTT,CASGGRDNFLPIAGGNQPQHF
NA,NA,TRBV23-1,TRBJ2-7,TGCGCCAGCAGTCCGCTGGGCACCTTCGCCGAGCAGTACTTC,CASSPLGTFAEQYF
NA,NA,TRBV25-1,TRBJ2-1,TGTGCCAGCAGTTGGCAGGGTGGCAATGAGCAGTTCTTC,CASSWQGGNEQFF
NA,NA,TRBV29-1,TRBJ1-1,TGCAGCGTACTGGAGACTGAAGCTTTCTTT,CSVLETEAFF
NA,NA,TRBV28,TRBJ1-2,TGTGCCAGCAGTTACCTGAGTGGGGGGGCGAACTATGGCTACACCTTC,CASSYLSGGANYGYTF
TRBD2,NA,TRBV19,TRBJ2-7,TGTGCCAGTAGTTGGACTAGCGAACCCTACGAGCAGTACTTC,CASSWTSEPYEQYF
NA,NA,TRBV11-2,TRBJ1-1,TGTGCCAGCAGCTTAGGGTACACGGAACTTAAGGCTGAAGCTTTCTTT,CASSLGYTELKAEAFF
NA,few,TRBV5-4,TRBJ2-3,TGTGCCAGCAGCTTGTTTCCTAAACAGCAGTATTTT,CASSLFPKQQYF
NA,NA,TRBV29-1,TRBJ2-5,TGCAGCGTTGAAGATTTGGAGACCCAGTACTTC,CSVEDLETQYF
NA,NA,TRBV11-2,TRBJ2-5,TGTGCCAGCAGCTTAATAGGGGAGACCCAGTACTTC,CASSLIGETQYF
TRBD2,NA,TRBV11-3,TRBJ2-1,TGTGCCAGCAGCCCCCGTAGCGGGAAATCTTATGAGCAGTTCTTC,CASSPRSGKSYEQFF
NA,NA,TRBV27,TRBJ2-3,TGTGCCAGCAGTTTCAAGACTCCCCTGGGCACAGATACGCAGTATTTT,CASSFKTPLGTDTQYF
TRBD1,NA,TRBV13,TRBJ2-7,TGTGCCAGCAGCCAAGACAGGGGGCGAACCTACGAGCAGTACTTC,CASSQDRGRTYEQYF
TRBD2,NA,TRBV28,TRBJ2-7,TGTGCCAGCAGGACTAGCGGGGGAGGGCTGCAGTACTTC,CASRTSGGGLQYF
NA,NA,TRBV6-5,TRBJ1-4,TGTGCCAGCAGTTACTCGGTTGAGGGTGAAAAACTGTTTTTT,CASSYSVEGEKLFF
NA,NA,TRBV29-1,TRBJ1-1,TGCAGCGTCCAAACCCCTATTTCTGCTTTCTTT,CSVQTPISAFF
TRBD2,once,TRBV5-1,TRBJ2-7,TGCGCCAGCAGCCCCCTGGCGGGAGGTTACGAGCAGTACTTC,CASSPLAGGYEQYF
NA,NA,TRBV15,TRBJ2-3,TGTGCCACCAGCAGGGGCAGGGCTGGGACAGATACGCAGTATTTT,CATSRGRAGTDTQYF